Below, one T cell receptor (beta chain) is given with its context. The antigen remains unidentified. This specimen comes from a study of cytomegalovirus exposure and HLA in healthy donors. PCR employed 60 Vbeta and 13 Jbeta primers. Sequencing was performed with immunoSEQ multiplex PCR; in TCRdb, only in-frame clones are kept and a portion is missing. The profile shows around 100,000 clones, roughly two thirds of them singletons. Trimming shortened V by 5 bases and J by 8 bases, and 15 bases separated the two germline ends. The CDR3 has 13 amino acids. Germline V gene data show CDR1 as MNHEY and CDR2 as SVGAGI. Findings and limits, study-wide: With further analysis later on, most CMV-associated TCR beta chains appeared HLA-restricted. In a later analysis, compared with equally common non-associated chains, HLA-associated beta chains were more expanded. After further analysis at a later stage, roughly 15,000 TCR beta sequences were associated with HLA alleles at 0.05 false discovery rate. A later analysis found TCR association rates differed by HLA locus, highest for DRB1 and lowest for HLA-C.

Sequencing used PBMCs. The chain recombines TRBV6-5 with TRBJ1-2, with a tentative D call TRBD1 (6 bases). This clonotype was obtained from a man aged 35 to 55 in good health and CMV-seronegative. Written as DNA, the CDR3 is TGTGCCAGCAGTAAGGGACACGCTTTGGGCTACACCTTC. Residues: CASSKGHALGYTF.